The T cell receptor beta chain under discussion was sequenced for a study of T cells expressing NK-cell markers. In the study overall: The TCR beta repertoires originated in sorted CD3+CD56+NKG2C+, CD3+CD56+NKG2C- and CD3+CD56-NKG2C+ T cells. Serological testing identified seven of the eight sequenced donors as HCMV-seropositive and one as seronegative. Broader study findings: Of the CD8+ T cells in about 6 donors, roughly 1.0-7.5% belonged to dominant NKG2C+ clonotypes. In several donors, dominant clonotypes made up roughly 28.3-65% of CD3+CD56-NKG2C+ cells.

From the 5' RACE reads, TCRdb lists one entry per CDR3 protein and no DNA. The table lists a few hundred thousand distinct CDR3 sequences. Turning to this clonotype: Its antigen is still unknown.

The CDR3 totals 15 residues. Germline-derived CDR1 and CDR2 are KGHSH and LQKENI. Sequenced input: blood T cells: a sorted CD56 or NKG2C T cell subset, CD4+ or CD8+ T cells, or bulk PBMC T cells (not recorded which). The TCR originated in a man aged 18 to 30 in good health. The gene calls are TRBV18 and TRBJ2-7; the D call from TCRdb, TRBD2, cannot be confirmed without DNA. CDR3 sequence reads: CASSPGSGGHYEQYF.